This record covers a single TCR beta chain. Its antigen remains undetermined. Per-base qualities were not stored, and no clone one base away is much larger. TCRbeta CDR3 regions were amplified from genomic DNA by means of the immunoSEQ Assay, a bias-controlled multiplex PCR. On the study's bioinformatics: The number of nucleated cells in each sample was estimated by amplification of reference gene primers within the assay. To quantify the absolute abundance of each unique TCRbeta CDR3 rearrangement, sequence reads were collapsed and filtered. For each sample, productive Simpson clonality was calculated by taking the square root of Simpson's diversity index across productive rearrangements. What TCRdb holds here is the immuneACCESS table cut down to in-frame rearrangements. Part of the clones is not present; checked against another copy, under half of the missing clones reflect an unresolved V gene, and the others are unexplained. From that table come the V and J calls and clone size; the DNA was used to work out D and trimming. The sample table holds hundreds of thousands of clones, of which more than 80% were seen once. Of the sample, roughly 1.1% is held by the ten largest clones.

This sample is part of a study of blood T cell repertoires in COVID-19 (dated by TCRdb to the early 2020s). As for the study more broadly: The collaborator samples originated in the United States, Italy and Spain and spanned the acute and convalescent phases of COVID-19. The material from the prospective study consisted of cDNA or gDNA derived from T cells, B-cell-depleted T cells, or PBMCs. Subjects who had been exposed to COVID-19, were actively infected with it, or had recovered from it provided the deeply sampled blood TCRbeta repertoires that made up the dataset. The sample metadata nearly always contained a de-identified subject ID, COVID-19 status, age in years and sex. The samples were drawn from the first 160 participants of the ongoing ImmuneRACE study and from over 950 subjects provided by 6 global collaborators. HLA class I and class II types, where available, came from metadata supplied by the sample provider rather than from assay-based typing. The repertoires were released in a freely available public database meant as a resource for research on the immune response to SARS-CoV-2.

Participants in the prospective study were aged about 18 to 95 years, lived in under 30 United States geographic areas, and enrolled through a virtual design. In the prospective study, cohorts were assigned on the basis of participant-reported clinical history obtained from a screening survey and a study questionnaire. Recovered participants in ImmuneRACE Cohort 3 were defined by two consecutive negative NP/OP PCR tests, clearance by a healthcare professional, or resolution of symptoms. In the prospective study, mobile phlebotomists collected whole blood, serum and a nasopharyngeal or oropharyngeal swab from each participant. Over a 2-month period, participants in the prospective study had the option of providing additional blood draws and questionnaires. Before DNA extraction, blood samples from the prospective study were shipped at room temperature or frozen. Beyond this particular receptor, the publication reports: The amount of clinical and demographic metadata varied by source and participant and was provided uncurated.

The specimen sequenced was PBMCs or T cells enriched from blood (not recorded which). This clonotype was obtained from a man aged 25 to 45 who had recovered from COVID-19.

The CDR3: CASNRGLDNEQFF. In nucleotide form, the sequence is TGTGCCAGCAACAGGGGACTCGACAATGAGCAGTTCTTC. The chain couples TRBV12-3 or TRBV12-4 to TRBJ2-1, with TRBD1 as a weak D call on 7 bases. The CDR3 covers 13 residues, taking in both the cysteine and the phenylalanine. This entry keeps only the CDR3 DNA: 39 bases, framed from base 1. Cut back by 7 bases and 5 bases, the V and J ends lie 12 bases apart.